This T cell receptor beta chain originates from a study of identical twins. Study-wide results and limits: Cross-sectional statistical analysis, not tracking of the same donors, underpinned the conclusions.

Germline V gene sequence: CDR1 WSHSY, CDR2 SAAADI. The junction had 9 bases not matched to a gene; V was cut back by 8 bases and J by 3 bases. This CDR3 spans 15 amino acids. As concerns this clonotype: Its antigen is not known.

One entry per CDR3 protein results from TCRdb running MiXCR on the 5' RACE reads. The repertoire includes fewer than 900,000 distinct CDR3 sequences, around 20% of them detected once, and about 4.3% sits in the top ten. These data were also reused for a study on T cells expressing NK-cell markers. That study reports: Dominant NKG2C+ clonotypes in a handful of donors made up roughly 1.0-7.0% of CD8+ T cells.

The chain links TRBV10-2 to TRBJ2-7; 11 bases align to TRBD2. The TCR originated in a woman aged 18 to 35 in good health. The sample consisted of PBMCs. Here the CDR3 DNA reads TGCGCCAGCCGCCCCCTCGGGACTAGCGGCTACGAGCAGTACTTC. Amino acid sequence: CASRPLGTSGYEQYF.